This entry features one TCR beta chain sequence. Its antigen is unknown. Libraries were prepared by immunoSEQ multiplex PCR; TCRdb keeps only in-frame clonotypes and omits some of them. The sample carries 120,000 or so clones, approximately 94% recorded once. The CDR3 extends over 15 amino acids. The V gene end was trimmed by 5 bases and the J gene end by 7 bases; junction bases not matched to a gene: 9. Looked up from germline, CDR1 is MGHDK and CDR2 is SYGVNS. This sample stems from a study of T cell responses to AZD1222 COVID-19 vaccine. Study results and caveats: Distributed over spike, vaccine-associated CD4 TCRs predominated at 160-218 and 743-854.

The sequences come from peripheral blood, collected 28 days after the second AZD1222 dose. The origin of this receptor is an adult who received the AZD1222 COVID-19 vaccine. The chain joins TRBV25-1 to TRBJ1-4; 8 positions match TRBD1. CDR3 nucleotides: TGTGCCAGCAGTACCCCTGACAGGGGCGGTGAAAAACTGTTTTTT. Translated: CASSTPDRGGEKLFF.